One sample yielded the 26 T cell receptor beta chains listed below, sequenced in a study of a mutant IDH1 vaccine in newly diagnosed glioma. The antigens for these receptors are not known. Repertoires were generated with immunoSEQ multiplex PCR, while TCRdb's copy carries only in-frame clones and drops some. The sample carries roughly 86,000 clones, under 90% recorded once. Time point: week 47, end of study. Doses consisted of 300 ug of mutant IDH1 20-mer peptide each, paired with topical imiquimod. The source material was PBMCs, sampled from a glioma patient whose treatment included an IDH1 peptide vaccine. These receptors were obtained from a woman aged 45 to 65 with glioma.

The chain has TRBV11-2 and TRBJ2-7; a weak D match, TRBD2 (5 bases). The CDR3 is 13 amino acids. The V gene lost 4 bases and the J gene lost 3 bases, with 10 bases spanning the gap. Germline loops: CDR1 SGHAT, CDR2 FQNNGV. Written as DNA, the CDR3 is TGTGCCAGCAGCTCCCCACGGGACTACGAGCAGTACTTC. Residues: CASSSPRDYEQYF.

V and J are TRBV19 and TRBJ1-2, with D perhaps TRBD1 (5 bases). The germline CDR1 and CDR2 sequences are LNHDA and SQIVND (reference sequence). The CDR3 loop spans 15 amino acids. With 2 bases removed from V and 8 bases from J, the gap between germline ends came to 18 bases. This CDR3 is CASSIRGREGSGYTF. The CDR3 DNA reads as TGTGCCAGTAGTATAAGGGGCAGGGAAGGATCCGGCTACACCTTC. Drawing the rest from reference TRBV19 and TRBJ1-2, the complete variable domain is DGGITQSPKYLFRKEGQNVTLSCEQNLNHDAMYWYRQDPGQGLRLIYYSQIVNDFQKGDIAEGYSVSREKKESFPLTVTSAQKNPTAFYLCASSIRGREGSGYTFGSGTRLTVV.

The chain employs TRBV29-1 and TRBJ2-5; the match to TRBD1 covers 9 bases. Germline trimming cut 5 bases from V and 5 bases from J; bases unmatched to any gene: 3. The length of the CDR3 is 12 residues. The germline CDR1 and CDR2 sequences are SQVTM and ANQGSEA. DNA of the CDR3: TGCAGCGTTCTCGGGACAGGGGAGACCCAGTACTTC. Translation gives CSVLGTGETQYF.

The chain links TRBV9 to TRBJ2-1; D is unresolved. This CDR3 contains 15 residues. Per the germline V gene, CDR1 is SGDLS and CDR2 is YYNGEE. V lost 0 bases to trimming and J lost 2 bases, with 9 bases between them. The CDR3 nucleotides are TGTGCCAGCAGCGTAGGGAGTACGACCTACAATGAGCAGTTCTTC. Protein sequence: CASSVGSTTYNEQFF.

The J gene is TRBJ2-1, the V gene TRBV6-5, with D uncertain. This CDR3 contains 12 residues. CDR1 is MNHEY and CDR2 is SVGAGI in the germline V gene. Trimming removed 0 bases at V and 9 bases at J, with 6 bases between. Here the CDR3 reads CASSYSTIEQFF. The DNA of the CDR3 is TGTGCCAGCAGTTACTCCACAATTGAGCAGTTCTTC.

This chain connects TRBV27 to TRBJ2-2; perhaps TRBD2 as D (5 bases). Germline CDR1 reads MNHEY; CDR2 reads SMNVEV (reference sequence). The V gene lost 5 bases and the J gene lost 3 bases, with 16 bases spanning the gap. CDR3 length: 16 amino acids. The CDR3, as DNA: TGTGCCAGCAGTCCCTCTGTGGGAGAGGACACCGGGGAGCTGTTTTTT. Translation gives CASSPSVGEDTGELFF.

The V and J genes are TRBV7-6 and TRBJ1-2; unclear D gene. The ends were cut back, 5 bases at V and 6 bases at J, with 13 bases in the middle. Germline V gene lookup returns CDR1 SGHVS and CDR2 FNYEAQ. The CDR3 extends over 13 amino acids. The CDR3 DNA follows: TGTGCCAGCAGCCATCCACTAGGACATGGCTACACCTTC. This sequence encodes CASSHPLGHGYTF.

The chain has TRBV11-3 and TRBJ2-3; 9 nucleotides match TRBD1. The CDR3 length is 16 residues. J gave up 5 bases and V 3 bases, and 9 bases lay outside the gene matches. Germline V gene sequence: CDR1 SGHNT, CDR2 YENEEA. CDR3 in amino acids: CASSFRRTGGVDTQYF. The CDR3, as DNA: TGTGCCAGCAGCTTCAGGAGAACAGGGGGCGTAGATACGCAGTATTTT.

The chain employs TRBV6-5 and TRBJ1-2; D may be TRBD1 (6 bases). V dropped 10 bases and J dropped 0 bases, with 12 bases sitting between them. Per the germline V gene, CDR1 is MNHEY and CDR2 is SVGAGI. The CDR3 has 13 residues. The CDR3 DNA follows: TGTGCCACCGAGACAGGCTCTAACTATGGCTACACCTTC. This encodes CATETGSNYGYTF.

The V gene is TRBV27, the J gene TRBJ2-2; D is perhaps TRBD2 (5 bases). Germline loops: CDR1 MNHEY, CDR2 SMNVEV (reference sequence). The V end was cut by 2 bases, the J end by 2 bases, with 9 bases between. CDR3 length: 15 amino acids. The CDR3 reads CASSLTRLNTGELFF. The DNA for the CDR3 is TGTGCCAGCAGTTTAACTAGACTTAACACCGGGGAGCTGTTTTTT.

The chain uses TRBV11-2 and TRBJ2-7, with D possibly being TRBD2 (6 bases). This CDR3 contains 14 residues. Trimming shortened V by 5 bases and J by 2 bases, and 13 bases separated the two germline ends. Germline V lookup: CDR1 SGHAT, CDR2 FQNNGV. This chain's CDR3 is CASSANGGTYEQYF. The CDR3 coding sequence is TGTGCCAGCAGCGCTAATGGGGGGACCTACGAGCAGTACTTC.

This chain uses TRBV2 with TRBJ2-4, with 7 bases fitting TRBD2. V dropped 11 bases and J dropped 4; count of bases not matched to a gene: 8. From germline, CDR1 is SNHLY and CDR2 FYNNEI. The CDR3 extends over 13 amino acids. CDR3 nucleotide sequence: TGTGCCGGTGAGGGAGGGCCGAAAAACATTCAGTACTTC. It translates to CAGEGGPKNIQYF.

The V call is TRBV2, the J call TRBJ2-2; 7 nucleotides agree with TRBD1. The germline V gene has CDR1 SNHLY and CDR2 FYNNEI. V gave up 8 bases and J gave up 0 bases; unmatched junction bases: 3. CDR3 length equals 14 residues. CDR3 sequence (DNA): TGTGCCAGCGTAGGGACAGCGAACACCGGGGAGCTGTTTTTT. It translates to CASVGTANTGELFF.

The rearrangement uses TRBV7-9 and TRBJ2-2; TRBD2 matches 14 bases. V shed 3 bases and J 7 bases; nucleotides not matched to a gene: 4. Germline V lookup: CDR1 SEHNR, CDR2 FQNEAQ (reference sequence). There are 16 residues in the CDR3. This CDR3 is CASSFGTSGSHGELFF. CDR3 DNA sequence: TGTGCCAGCAGCTTCGGGACTAGCGGGAGTCACGGGGAGCTGTTTTTT.

The chain combines TRBV7-9 with TRBJ2-5, with TRBD2 identical over 9 bases. J was trimmed by 5 bases and V by 3 bases; bases with no gene match: 10. The CDR3 runs 16 residues. CDR1 is SEHNR, CDR2 FQNEAQ, per germline (reference sequence). The CDR3 sequence is CASSFGSGSAAETQYF. The CDR3 bases are TGTGCCAGCAGCTTCGGTAGCGGGAGTGCGGCGGAGACCCAGTACTTC.

This chain uses TRBV7-6 with TRBJ2-7; 11 nucleotides align to TRBD2. V shed 5 bases and J 6 bases; nucleotides not matched to a gene: 9. The germline CDR1 and CDR2 sequences are SGHVS and FNYEAQ. CDR3 size: 15 residues. Here the CDR3 DNA reads TGTGCCAGCAGCCCCACTACTAGCGGGAGAGCCGAGCAGTACTTC. Its protein is CASSPTTSGRAEQYF.

V gene TRBV7-2 combines with J gene TRBJ2-1; no definite D call. The CDR3 runs 14 residues. The V and J ends lost 3 bases and 5 bases respectively, with 11 bases between them. The germline V gene has CDR1 SGHTA and CDR2 FQGNSA. The CDR3 DNA is TGTGCCAGCAGCTTGGGCCTCAGCCACAATGAGCAGTTCTTC. It encodes CASSLGLSHNEQFF.

Only one count was recorded for this clone. The V call is TRBV9, the J call TRBJ2-1; D unresolved. V shed 5 bases and J shed 6 bases, with 9 bases lying between them. Looked up from germline, CDR1 is SGDLS and CDR2 is YYNGEE. This CDR3 has 12 amino acids. The CDR3 here is CASSMDGNEQFF. The DNA for the CDR3 is TGTGCCAGCAGTATGGACGGCAATGAGCAGTTCTTC.

The rearrangement uses TRBV30 and TRBJ1-5; maybe TRBD1 (5 bases). Germline assignment: CDR1 GTSNPN and CDR2 SVGIG (reference sequence). V was cut by 0 bases and J by 9 bases, with 15 bases left in between. This CDR3 spans 14 amino acids. This CDR3 is CAWSVGVGRTPQHF. For the CDR3, the DNA is TGTGCCTGGAGTGTAGGGGTCGGCCGGACGCCCCAGCATTTT.

This clone was detected only a few times. The CDR3 spells CSAAGGANTEAFF. In DNA, the CDR3 is TGCAGCGCTGCCGGGGGGGCGAACACTGAAGCTTTCTTT. This rearrangement joins TRBV29-1 to TRBJ1-1; D might be TRBD1 (6 bases). Germline V lookup: CDR1 SQVTM, CDR2 ANQGSEA. The CDR3 runs 13 residues. The V end lost 7 bases, the J end lost 1 base, and 13 bases lay between the germline ends.

The chain couples TRBV27 to TRBJ1-5; D might be TRBD1 (5 bases). Germline lookup yields CDR1 MNHEY and CDR2 SMNVEV (reference sequence). The CDR3 is made up of 15 amino acids. V lost 5 bases to trimming and J lost 5 bases, with 16 bases between them. The CDR3 DNA reads TGTGCCAGCAGTGCCGGGGGAAGGGTCGATCAGCCCCAGCATTTT. Amino acid sequence: CASSAGGRVDQPQHF.

This clone was detected only a few times. This rearrangement joins TRBV28 to TRBJ1-1, with D unresolved. CDR1 and CDR2 (germline): MDHEN, SYDVKM. CDR3 length: 14 amino acids. V lost 6 bases and J lost 0, with 11 bases in between. As DNA, the CDR3 is TGTGCCAGCAGACTCAGGAGTATGAACACTGAAGCTTTCTTT. Translated: CASRLRSMNTEAFF.

The rearrangement uses TRBV9 and TRBJ1-4; 7 positions agree with TRBD1. J lost 5 bases, V lost 4 bases, and 5 bases had no gene match. The CDR3 runs to 14 residues. Germline V gene sequence: CDR1 SGDLS, CDR2 YYNGEE. The CDR3 bases are TGTGCCAGCAGCTCGAGGACAGGAAATGAAAAACTGTTTTTT. It yields the protein CASSSRTGNEKLFF.

V and J are TRBV25-1 and TRBJ1-5, with 9 bases that match TRBD1. The CDR3 consists of 15 residues. The V gene's germline CDR1 is MGHDK and CDR2 SYGVNS. Trimming cost V 8 bases and J 5 bases; bases outside gene matches: 10. Written as DNA, the CDR3 is TGTGCCAGCCCCCCCCCGGGACAGGGAGATCAGCCCCAGCATTTT. Its translation is CASPPPGQGDQPQHF.

This chain connects TRBV27 to TRBJ2-1; 8 bases are a match to TRBD2. The V segment lost 5 bases and the J segment 6 bases; nucleotides outside the gene matches: 9. The CDR3 is 15 residues long. Germline loops: CDR1 MNHEY, CDR2 SMNVEV (reference sequence). For the CDR3, the DNA is TGTGCCAGCAGTCCAGGACTAGCCGGGTTCAATGAGCAGTTCTTC. Its translation: CASSPGLAGFNEQFF.

CDR3 in amino acids: CASSPQGASYEQYF. The CDR3 DNA follows: TGTGCCAGCTCACCCCAGGGGGCGAGCTACGAGCAGTACTTC. The rearrangement uses TRBV18 and TRBJ2-7; 8 bases line up with TRBD1. The V gene end was trimmed by 3 bases and the J gene end by 3 bases; junction bases not matched to a gene: 4. This CDR3 contains 14 residues. Germline V gene sequence: CDR1 KGHSH, CDR2 LQKENI.